Here is one T cell receptor (beta chain) with its context. The data derive from a study of shared clonotypes between healthy human individuals. Here immunoSEQ multiplex PCR was the method, and the copy in TCRdb shows in-frame clones only, minus some. The sample holds roughly 530,000 clones, about 95% seen once. The source material was naive CD4+ T cells sorted from blood. Subset indicated: CD45RA+ positively selected. This sequence was found in a woman in her 30s in good health.

The CDR3 protein is CASSGRATNEKLFF. The CDR3 DNA is TGTGCCAGCAGCGGCAGGGCAACTAATGAAAAACTGTTTTTT. V and J are TRBV7-9 and TRBJ1-4, with a tentative D call TRBD1 (5 bases). Germline-derived CDR1 and CDR2 are SEHNR and FQNEAQ (reference sequence). V gave up 5 bases and J gave up 0 bases, with 7 bases separating them. The CDR3 length is 14 residues.